This note documents a single T cell receptor (beta chain) sequence. The sample is drawn from a study of a mutant IDH1 vaccine in newly diagnosed glioma. Study-wide background: Patients' prior therapy spanned radiotherapy, temozolomide, or both; most underwent both.

The assay was immunoSEQ multiplex PCR, and TCRdb's table has in-frame clones only and misses some. The sample includes 50,000 to 65,000 clones, approximately 78% of them seen just once. CDR1 is LNHDA, CDR2 SQIVND, per germline (reference sequence). Trimming at V came to 3 bases and at J to 5 bases, leaving 8 bases not matched to a gene. This CDR3 has 15 residues. Documented time point: baseline, week 1 (first vaccination visit). Treatment here: pre-vaccination baseline after standard-of-care therapy. This specimen consisted of PBMCs, obtained from a glioma patient treated with radiotherapy, temozolomide or both. The clonotype was recovered from a man younger than 35 with glioma. V and J are TRBV19 and TRBJ1-1; 8 bases are a match to TRBD1. CDR3 residues: CASSILQGVGTEAFF. CDR3 bases: TGTGCCAGTAGTATCTTACAGGGGGTGGGGACTGAAGCTTTCTTT.